This TCR beta chain was sequenced for a study of control samples from healthy donors and cancer patients. This CDR3 is 17 amino acids long. This clone was observed once. Profiling relied on immunoSEQ multiplex PCR, and the TCRdb table lists in-frame clones only, not all of them. The sample has around 120,000 clones, roughly nine tenths seen once. The sequenced sample was PBMCs. This sequence was found in a woman aged 45 to 65 with colorectal cancer. The rearrangement joins TRBV21-1 to TRBJ2-1. TRBV21-1 is flagged as a pseudogene. The DNA of the CDR3 is TGTGCCAGCAGCGAAAGGGCTCCGAAAAGAGTCTGCAATGAGCAGTTCTTC. This sequence encodes CASSERAPKRVCNEQFF.